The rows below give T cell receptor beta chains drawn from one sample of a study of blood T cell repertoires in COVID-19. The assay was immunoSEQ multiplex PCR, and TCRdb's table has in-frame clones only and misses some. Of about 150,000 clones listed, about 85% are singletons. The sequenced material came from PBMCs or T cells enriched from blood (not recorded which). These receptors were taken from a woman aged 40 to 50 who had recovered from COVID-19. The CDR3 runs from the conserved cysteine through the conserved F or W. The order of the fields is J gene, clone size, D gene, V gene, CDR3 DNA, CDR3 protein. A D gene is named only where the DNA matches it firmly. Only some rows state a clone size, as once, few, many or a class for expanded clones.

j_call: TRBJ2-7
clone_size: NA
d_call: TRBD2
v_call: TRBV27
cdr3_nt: TGTGCCAGCGGAACGGGGGGTTTTTACGAGCAGTACTTC
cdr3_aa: CASGTGGFYEQYF

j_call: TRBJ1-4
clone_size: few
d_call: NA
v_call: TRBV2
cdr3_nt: TGTGCCAGCAGTTCACAGGGAATCAATGAAAAACTGTTTTTT
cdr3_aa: CASSSQGINEKLFF

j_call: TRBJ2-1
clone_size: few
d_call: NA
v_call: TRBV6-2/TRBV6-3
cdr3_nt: TGTGCCAGCAGCCGCCAGTCCCATGAGCAGTTCTTC
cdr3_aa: CASSRQSHEQFF

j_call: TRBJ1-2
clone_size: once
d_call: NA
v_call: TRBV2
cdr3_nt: TGTGCCAGCAGTGGACAGACAGGAAACAAGTATGGCTACACCTTC
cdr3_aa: CASSGQTGNKYGYTF

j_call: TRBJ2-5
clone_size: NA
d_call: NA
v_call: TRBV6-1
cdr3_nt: TGTGCCAGCAGTGAATTAGGAGGTCCGGCGACACAAGAGACCCAGTACTTC
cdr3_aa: CASSELGGPATQETQYF

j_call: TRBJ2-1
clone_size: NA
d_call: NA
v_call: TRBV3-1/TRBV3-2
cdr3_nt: TGTGCCAGCAGCCAATATCCCAATGAGCAGTTCTTC
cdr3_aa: CASSQYPNEQFF

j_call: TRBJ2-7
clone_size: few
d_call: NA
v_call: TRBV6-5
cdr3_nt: TGTGCCAGCATCGGGTTCTACGAGCAGTACTTC
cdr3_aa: CASIGFYEQYF

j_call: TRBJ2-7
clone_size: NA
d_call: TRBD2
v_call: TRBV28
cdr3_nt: TGTGCCAGCAGTCGCAGCGGGAGGGGCTCCTACGAGCAGTACTTC
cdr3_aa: CASSRSGRGSYEQYF

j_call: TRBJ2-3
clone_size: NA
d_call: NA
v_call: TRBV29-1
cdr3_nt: TGCAGCGTTGAAGGATCTCGGACAGACACAGATACGCAGTATTTT
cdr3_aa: CSVEGSRTDTDTQYF

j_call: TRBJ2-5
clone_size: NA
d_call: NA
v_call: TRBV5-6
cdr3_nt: TGTGCCAGCAGCTCCGGAGTAGAGACCCAGTACTTC
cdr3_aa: CASSSGVETQYF

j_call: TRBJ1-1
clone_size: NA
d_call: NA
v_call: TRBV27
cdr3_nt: TGTGCCAGCAGTTTAAGCCTCATCGGCACTGAAGCTTTCTTT
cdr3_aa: CASSLSLIGTEAFF

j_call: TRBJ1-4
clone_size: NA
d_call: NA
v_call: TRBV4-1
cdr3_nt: TGCGCCAGCAATGAGGGCAGTGCAACTAATGAAAAACTGTTTTTT
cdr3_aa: CASNEGSATNEKLFF

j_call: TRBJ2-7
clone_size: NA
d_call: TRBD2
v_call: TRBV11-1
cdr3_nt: TGTGCCAGCAGCGTCCGGTCTAGCGGGGGGGCTTACGAGCAGTACTTC
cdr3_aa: CASSVRSSGGAYEQYF

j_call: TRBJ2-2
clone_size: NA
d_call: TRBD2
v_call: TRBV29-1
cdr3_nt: TGCAGCGGCCGGGGGGTGGCCGGGGAGCTGTTTTTT
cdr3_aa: CSGRGVAGELFF

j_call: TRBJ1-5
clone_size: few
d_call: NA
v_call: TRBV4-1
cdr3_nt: TGCGCCAGCAGCCAAGGACGGCAGGGGAAGAGCAATCAGCCCCAGCATTTT
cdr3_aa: CASSQGRQGKSNQPQHF

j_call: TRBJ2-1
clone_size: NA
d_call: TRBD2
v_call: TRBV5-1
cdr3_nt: TGCGCCAGCAGGGGACTAGCGGGAGTCAATGAGCAGTTCTTC
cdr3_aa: CASRGLAGVNEQFF

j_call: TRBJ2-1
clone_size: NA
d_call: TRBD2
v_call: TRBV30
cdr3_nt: TGTGCCTGGAGCCCCAAGGGGCTAGCGGGGCCCAATGAGCAGTTCTTC
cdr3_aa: CAWSPKGLAGPNEQFF

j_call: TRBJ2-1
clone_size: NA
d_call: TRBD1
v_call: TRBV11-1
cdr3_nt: TGTGCCAGCAGCTTCCCCGGGACAGGGTTCAGTGAGCAGTTCTTC
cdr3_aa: CASSFPGTGFSEQFF

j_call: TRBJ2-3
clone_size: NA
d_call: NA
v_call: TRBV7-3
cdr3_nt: TGTGCCAGCAGCCCCCTGACAGGAAGATATACAGATACGCAGTATTTT
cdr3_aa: CASSPLTGRYTDTQYF

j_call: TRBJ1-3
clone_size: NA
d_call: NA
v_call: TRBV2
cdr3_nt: TGTGCCAGCGGTCTGGTCCACACAGTGTCTGGAAACACCATATATTTT
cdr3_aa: CASGLVHTVSGNTIYF

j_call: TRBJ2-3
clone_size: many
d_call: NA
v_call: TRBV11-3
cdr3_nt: TGTGCCAGCAGCCCCGGGCGTCGGGAGAGCACAGATACGCAGTATTTT
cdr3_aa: CASSPGRRESTDTQYF

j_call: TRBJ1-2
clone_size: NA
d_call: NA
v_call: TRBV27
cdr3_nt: TGTGCCAGCAGGCAGGGTGGGATCGGCTATGGCTACACCTTC
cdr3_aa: CASRQGGIGYGYTF

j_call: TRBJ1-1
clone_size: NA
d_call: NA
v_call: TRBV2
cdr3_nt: TGTGCCAGCAGTGCAATTCAGGGTACCGAAGCTTTCTTT
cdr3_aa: CASSAIQGTEAFF

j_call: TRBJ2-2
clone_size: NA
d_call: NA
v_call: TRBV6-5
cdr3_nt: TGTGCCAGCAGTCTCCGGGACACCACCGGGGAGCTGTTTTTT
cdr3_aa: CASSLRDTTGELFF

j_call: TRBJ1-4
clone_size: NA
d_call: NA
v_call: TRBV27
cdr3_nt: TGTGCCAGCAGTTTATTCGGGGAAAAACTGTTTTTT
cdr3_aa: CASSLFGEKLFF

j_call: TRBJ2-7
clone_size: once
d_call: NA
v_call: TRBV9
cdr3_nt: TGTGCCAGCAGCGTCGGGGGGCTCTCCGAGCAGTACTTC
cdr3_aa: CASSVGGLSEQYF

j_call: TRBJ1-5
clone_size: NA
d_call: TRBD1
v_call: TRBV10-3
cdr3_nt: TGTGCCATCAGCCCGGGACAGGGGGCTCTTCAGCCCCAGCATTTT
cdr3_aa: CAISPGQGALQPQHF

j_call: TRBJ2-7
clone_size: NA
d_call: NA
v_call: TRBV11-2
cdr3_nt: TGTGCCAGCAGCTTAGGACACGGAAACGCCTACGAGCAGTACTTC
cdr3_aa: CASSLGHGNAYEQYF